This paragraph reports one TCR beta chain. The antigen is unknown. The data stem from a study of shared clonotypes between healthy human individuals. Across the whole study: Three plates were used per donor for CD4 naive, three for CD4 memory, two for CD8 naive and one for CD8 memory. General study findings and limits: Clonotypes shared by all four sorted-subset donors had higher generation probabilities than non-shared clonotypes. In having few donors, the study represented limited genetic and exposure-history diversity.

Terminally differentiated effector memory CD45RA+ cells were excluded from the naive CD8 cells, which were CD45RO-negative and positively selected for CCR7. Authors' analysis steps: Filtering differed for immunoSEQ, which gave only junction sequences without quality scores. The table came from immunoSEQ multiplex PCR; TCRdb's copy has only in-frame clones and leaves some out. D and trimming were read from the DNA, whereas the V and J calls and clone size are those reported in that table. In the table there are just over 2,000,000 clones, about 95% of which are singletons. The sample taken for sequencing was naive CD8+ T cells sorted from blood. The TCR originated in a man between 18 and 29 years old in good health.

CDR3 protein: CASSLLSGSLLDTQYF. The CDR3 bases are TGTGCCAGCAGCCTATTAAGCGGGAGCCTTCTAGATACGCAGTATTTT. The chain couples TRBV5-6 to TRBJ2-3, with 8 bases aligning to TRBD2. With 4 bases clipped from V and 5 bases from J, the junction kept 12 bases outside the gene matches. The CDR3 covers 16 residues. Germline V CDR1 and CDR2: SGHDT, YYEEEE.